The entry below gives a single TCR beta chain sequence along with its context. The sample holds many counts of this clonotype. What antigen it recognizes has not been identified. Nothing much larger sits one base from this clone, and base qualities are not available. The data were taken from a study (dated by TCRdb to the early 2010s). The CDR3 runs 18 amino acids, cysteine and phenylalanine included. The read is trimmed to its CDR3 DNA, 54 bases read in frame from base 1. The germline V gene encodes CDR1 MDHEN and CDR2 SYDVKM. Unmatched junction bases come to 7, with V trimmed by 0 bases and J by 4 bases. These reads were obtained on an Illumina Genome Analyzer IIx. TCRdb redid the processing of the public reads, applying fastp at Q25 and MiXCR, and retained in-frame beta chains. Rows are combined by CDR3 protein, so each entry shows the most common genes and DNA. The sample contains some 15,000 distinct CDR3 sequences, about 35% of them found a single time. The ten top clones hold around 15% of the sample.

The sequence joins TRBV28 to TRBJ2-5; 14 junctional bases match TRBD2. This sequence was found in a human donor. Sequenced sample: blood. The CDR3 here reads CASSLWGTSGSKGETQYF. The DNA sequence is given as TGTGCCAGCAGTTTATGGGGGACTAGCGGGAGTAAAGGAGAGACCCAGTACTTC.